This T cell receptor (beta chain) was identified in a study of T-cell reconstitution after alpha-beta-depleted transplantation in children. Study-level findings and limits: Certain patients had high TCRbeta diversity at day 60, and it came from recipient T cells and thymic progenitors that survived. A year post-transplant, T-cell counts and diversity derived mostly from newly produced T cells. Several hundred expanded graft clones reportedly supplied alpha-beta T cells about two months after transplant.

The authors prepared the TCRbeta library with unique molecular identifiers. One entry per CDR3 protein results from TCRdb running MiXCR on the PCR reads. The sample holds about 110,000 distinct CDR3 sequences; about 6% are singletons and the top ten take roughly 24%. To note about this clonotype: The target antigen is unknown.

CDR1 and CDR2 (germline): MGHRA, YSYEKL. Trimming removed 4 bases from V and 2 bases from J, with 16 bases in between. CDR3 size: 16 residues. This specimen consisted of PBMCs, mostly from graft donor cells, obtained 360 days after TCRalphabeta/CD19-depleted stem cell transplant. The chain combines TRBV4-1 with TRBJ2-3; D may be TRBD2 (6 bases). This TCR was recovered from a male patient under 10 years old who had a stem cell transplant for acute lymphoblastic leukemia, so the T cells may come from the graft donor. The CDR3 sequence is CASSPTPGRSTDTQYF. The CDR3 DNA is TGCGCCAGCAGCCCCACCCCTGGGAGGTCCACAGATACGCAGTATTTT.